The TCR beta chain under discussion was sequenced for a study of T cells in Graves' hyperthyroidism and ophthalmopathy. General study points: Median prediction lead before ophthalmopathy onset was about 6.3 months with the model.

Regions amplified from RNA transcripts were the TCR beta CDR3 regions. The TCR CDR3 first-round RT-PCR relied on the HTBI primer set. TCRdb reprocessed the multiplex PCR reads with MiXCR, giving one entry per CDR3 protein. The data hold nearly 750,000 distinct CDR3 sequences, with under 45% observed a single time. This clonotype has a count of ten or more. The antigen remains undetermined. This CDR3 comprises 14 residues. The V gene's germline CDR1 is LNHDA and CDR2 SQIVND (reference sequence). Trimming removed 6 bases from V and 3 bases from J, with 14 bases in between. Sequencing was performed on blood. This sequence originates from a woman between 40 and 50 years old with Graves' hyperthyroidism. J is TRBJ1-2 and V is TRBV19; D unresolved. The CDR3 protein is CASSPGVLDYGYTF. DNA for the CDR3: TGTGCCAGTAGCCCTGGGGTTTTGGACTATGGCTACACCTTC.